The clone carrying this T cell receptor (beta chain) appeared many times. Antigen: not known. CDR3 length: 17 residues. V was shortened by 3 bases and J by 5 bases, with 23 bases between the two germline ends. Germline values: CDR1 KGHSH, CDR2 LQKENI. The record originates from a study of T cells after yellow fever vaccination. General observations from the study: Boosting was followed by the reappearance of most primary-vaccination clones (approximately 95% CD4, about 88% CD8).

TCRdb independently ran MiXCR on the 5' RACE reads; one entry per CDR3 protein. The sample shows hundreds of thousands of distinct CDR3 sequences, 8% to 10% of them seen only once. The source material was PBMCs, sampled on the day of the first yellow fever vaccination. This sequence was found in a man aged 18 to 29 who received the YFV17D yellow fever vaccine. The rearrangement links TRBV18 to TRBJ2-7; weak D call: TRBD1 (7 bases). CDR3 sequence: CASSPPFRTGGDHEQYF. CDR3 DNA: TGTGCCAGCTCACCGCCCTTTCGGACAGGAGGGGACCACGAGCAGTACTTC. The full variable domain, its missing parts supplied by reference TRBV18 and TRBJ2-7, is NAGVMQNPRHLVRRRGQEARLRCSPMKGHSHVYWYRQLPEEGLKFMVYLQKENIIDESGMPKERFSAEFPKEGPSILRIQQVVRGDSAAYFCASSPPFRTGGDHEQYFGPGTRLTVT.